This T cell receptor beta chain comes out of a study of CD8 T cells in ankylosing spondylitis. Whole-study findings and limits: One TCR beta motif, made up of several highly homologous variants, appeared characteristic of ankylosing spondylitis blood. The disease-linked clones had a CD8+ phenotype and low blood frequencies.

TCRdb independently ran MiXCR on the 5' RACE reads; one entry per CDR3 protein. This sample carries about 450,000 distinct CDR3 sequences, roughly 27% of them seen once, and the ten largest clones take about 0.92%. Germline V lookup: CDR1 SGHTA, CDR2 FQGNSA. This CDR3 has 15 residues. V was shortened by 1 base and J by 3 bases, with 13 bases between the two germline ends. This clonotype has only a few counts. Its matching antigen is unknown. The sequence was collected from a male donor with ankylosing spondylitis. Sequencing input: blood, either unsorted or a sorted T cell fraction (not recorded which). The chain is built from TRBV7-2 and TRBJ2-7, with D possibly being TRBD1 or TRBD2 (5 bases each). CDR3 bases: TGTGCCAGCAGCTTAGATATCGGGACCAACTACGAGCAGTACTTC. Protein sequence: CASSLDIGTNYEQYF. Filled out from reference TRBV7-2 and TRBJ2-7, the complete variable domain reads GAGVSQSPSNKVTEKGKDVELRCDPISGHTALYWYRQSLGQGLEFLIYFQGNSAPDKSGLPSDRFSAERTGGSVSTLTIQRTQQEDSAVYLCASSLDIGTNYEQYFGPGTRLTVT.